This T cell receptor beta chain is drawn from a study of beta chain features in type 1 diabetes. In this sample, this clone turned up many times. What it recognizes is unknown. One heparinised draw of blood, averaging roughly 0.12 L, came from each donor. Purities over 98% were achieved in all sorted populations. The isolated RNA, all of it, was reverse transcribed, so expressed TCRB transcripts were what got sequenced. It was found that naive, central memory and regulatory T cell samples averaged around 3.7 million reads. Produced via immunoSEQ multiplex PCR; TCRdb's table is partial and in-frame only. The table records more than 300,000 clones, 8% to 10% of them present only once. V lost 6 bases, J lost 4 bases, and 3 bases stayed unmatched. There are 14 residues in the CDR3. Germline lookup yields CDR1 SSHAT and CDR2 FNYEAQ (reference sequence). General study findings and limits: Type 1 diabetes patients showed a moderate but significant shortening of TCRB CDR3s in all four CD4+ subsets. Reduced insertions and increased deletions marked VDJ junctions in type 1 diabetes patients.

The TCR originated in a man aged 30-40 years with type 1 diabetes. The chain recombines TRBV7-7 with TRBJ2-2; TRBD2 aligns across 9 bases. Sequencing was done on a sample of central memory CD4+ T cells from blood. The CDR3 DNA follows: TGTGCCAGCAGGCTACTAGCGGGCACCGGGGAGCTGTTTTTT. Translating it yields CASRLLAGTGELFF. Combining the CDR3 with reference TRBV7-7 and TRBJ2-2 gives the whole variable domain GAGVSQSPRYKVTKRGQDVTLRCDPISSHATLYWYQQALGQGPEFLTYFNYEAQPDKSGLPSDRFSAERPEGSISTLTIQRTEQRDSAMYRCASRLLAGTGELFFGEGSRLTVL.